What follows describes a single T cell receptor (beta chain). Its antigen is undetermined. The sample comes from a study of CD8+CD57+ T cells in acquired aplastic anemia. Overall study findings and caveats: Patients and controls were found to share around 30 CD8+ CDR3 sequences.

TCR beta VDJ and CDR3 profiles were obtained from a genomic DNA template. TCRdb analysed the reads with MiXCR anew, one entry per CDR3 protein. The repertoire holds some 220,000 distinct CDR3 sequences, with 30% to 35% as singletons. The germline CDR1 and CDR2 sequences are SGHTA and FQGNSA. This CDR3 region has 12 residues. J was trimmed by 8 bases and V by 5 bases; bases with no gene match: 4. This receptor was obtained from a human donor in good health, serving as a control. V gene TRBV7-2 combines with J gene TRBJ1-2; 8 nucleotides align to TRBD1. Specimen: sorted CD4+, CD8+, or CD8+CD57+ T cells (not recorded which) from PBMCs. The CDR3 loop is CASSKDRVGYTF. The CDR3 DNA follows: TGTGCCAGCAGCAAGGACAGGGTGGGCTACACCTTC.